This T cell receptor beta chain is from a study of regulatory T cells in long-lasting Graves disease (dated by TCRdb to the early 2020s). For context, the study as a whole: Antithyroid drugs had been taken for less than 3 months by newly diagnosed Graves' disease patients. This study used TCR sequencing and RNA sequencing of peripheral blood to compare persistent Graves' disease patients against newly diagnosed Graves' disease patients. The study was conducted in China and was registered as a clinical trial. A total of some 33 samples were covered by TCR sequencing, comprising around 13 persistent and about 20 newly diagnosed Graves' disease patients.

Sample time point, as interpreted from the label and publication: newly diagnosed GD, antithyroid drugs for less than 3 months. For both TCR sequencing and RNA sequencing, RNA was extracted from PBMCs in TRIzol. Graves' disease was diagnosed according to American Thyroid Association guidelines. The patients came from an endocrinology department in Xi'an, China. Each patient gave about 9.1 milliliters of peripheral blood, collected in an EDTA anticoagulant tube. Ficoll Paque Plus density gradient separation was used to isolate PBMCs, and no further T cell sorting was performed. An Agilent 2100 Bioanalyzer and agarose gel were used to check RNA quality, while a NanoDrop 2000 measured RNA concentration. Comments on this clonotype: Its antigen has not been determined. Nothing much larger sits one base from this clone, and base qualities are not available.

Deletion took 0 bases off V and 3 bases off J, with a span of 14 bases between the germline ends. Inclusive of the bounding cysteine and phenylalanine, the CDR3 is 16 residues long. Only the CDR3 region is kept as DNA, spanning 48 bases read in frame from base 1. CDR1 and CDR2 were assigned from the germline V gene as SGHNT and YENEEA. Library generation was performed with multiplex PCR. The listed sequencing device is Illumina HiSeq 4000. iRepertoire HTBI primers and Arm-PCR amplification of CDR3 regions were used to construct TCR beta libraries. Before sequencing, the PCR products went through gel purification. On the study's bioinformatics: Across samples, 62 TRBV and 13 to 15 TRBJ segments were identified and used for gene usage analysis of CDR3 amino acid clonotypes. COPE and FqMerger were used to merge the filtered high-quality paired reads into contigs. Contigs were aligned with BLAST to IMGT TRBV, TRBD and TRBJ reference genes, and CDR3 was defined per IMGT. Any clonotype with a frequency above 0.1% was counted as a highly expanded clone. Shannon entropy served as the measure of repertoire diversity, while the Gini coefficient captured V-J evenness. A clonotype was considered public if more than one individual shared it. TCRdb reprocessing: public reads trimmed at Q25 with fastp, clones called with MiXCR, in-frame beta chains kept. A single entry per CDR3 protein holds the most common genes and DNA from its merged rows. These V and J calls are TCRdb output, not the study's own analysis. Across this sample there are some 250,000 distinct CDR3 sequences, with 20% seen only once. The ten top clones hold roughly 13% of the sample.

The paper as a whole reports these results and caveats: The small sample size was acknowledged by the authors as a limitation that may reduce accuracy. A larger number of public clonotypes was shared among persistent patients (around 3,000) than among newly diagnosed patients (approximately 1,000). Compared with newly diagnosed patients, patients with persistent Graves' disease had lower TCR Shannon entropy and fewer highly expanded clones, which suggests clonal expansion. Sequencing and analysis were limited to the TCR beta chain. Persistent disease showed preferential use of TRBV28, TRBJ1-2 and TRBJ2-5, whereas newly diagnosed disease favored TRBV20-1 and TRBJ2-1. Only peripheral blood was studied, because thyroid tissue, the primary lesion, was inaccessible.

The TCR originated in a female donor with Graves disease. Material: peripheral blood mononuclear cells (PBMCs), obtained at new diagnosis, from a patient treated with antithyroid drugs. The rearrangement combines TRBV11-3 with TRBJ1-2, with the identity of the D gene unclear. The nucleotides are TGTGCCAGCAGCTTAGATCGGGATACTCTATACTATGGCTACACCTTC. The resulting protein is CASSLDRDTLYYGYTF. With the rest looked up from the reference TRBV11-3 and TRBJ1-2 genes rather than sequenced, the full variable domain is EAGVVQSPRYKIIEKKQPVAFWCNPISGHNTLYWYLQNLGQGPELLIRYENEEAVDDSQLPKDRFSAERLKGVDSTLKIQPAELGDSAVYLCASSLDRDTLYYGYTFGSGTRLTVV.